This entry features one T cell receptor (beta chain) sequence. Its antigen is not identified. The entry originates in a study of shared clonotypes between healthy human individuals. Across the whole study: Each donor's CD8 memory used one plate, CD8 naive two, each CD4 subset three. General study points: Shared clonotypes across all four donors exceeded non-shared ones in generation probability.

Germline values: CDR1 SGHRS, CDR2 YFSETQ. The V gene lost 1 base and the J gene lost 4 bases, with 16 bases spanning the gap. This CDR3 is 16 amino acids long. Method: immunoSEQ multiplex PCR; TCRdb's copy keeps in-frame clones and lacks some. This sample carries 1.6 million or so clones, roughly 96% of them seen once, and the ten largest clones take roughly 1.2%. The sequencing sample was made of naive CD4+ T cells sorted from blood. Subset of the sample: CD45RA+ positively selected. The rearrangement joins TRBV5-1 to TRBJ2-3; no clear D. The TCR comes from a man aged 30 to 45 in good health. CDR3 sequence: CASSLFVVGVADTQYF. CDR3 coding DNA: TGCGCCAGCAGCTTGTTCGTAGTCGGCGTCGCAGATACGCAGTATTTT.